The 19 T cell receptor beta chains below all came from one sample that was sequenced in a study of memory CD4+ T cells and cytomegalovirus serostatus. Profiled with immunoSEQ multiplex PCR; TCRdb holds only in-frame clones, not every one. The data show approximately 50,000 clones, around three quarters seen once. Single viable CD3+CD4+CD8-CD45RO+ cells were sorted as the memory CD4+ T cells. The sequenced sample was memory CD4+ T cells from blood. All receptors derive from an adult in good health and CMV-seropositive.

The chain has TRBV6-1 and TRBJ2-3, with 7 positions matching TRBD2. Germline loops: CDR1 MNHNS, CDR2 SASEGT. The CDR3 has 17 amino acids. V was clipped by 2 bases and J by 4 bases; unmatched bases: 12. In nucleotides, the CDR3 is TGTGCCAGCAGTGAAAAGAATTGGGTGAGCGGGGCAGATACGCAGTATTTT. Its protein is CASSEKNWVSGADTQYF.

This rearrangement joins TRBV6-6 to TRBJ1-2; 7 positions agree with TRBD1. V trimming: 4 bases; J trimming: 7 bases; junction bases outside the gene matches: 3. The CDR3 has 12 residues. Germline lookup yields CDR1 MNHNY and CDR2 SVGAGI (reference sequence). CDR3 DNA: TGTGCCAGCAGTTCAACAGGGGCTGGCTACACCTTC. Protein: CASSSTGAGYTF.

The gene calls are TRBV30 and TRBJ1-1, with D perhaps TRBD1 (5 bases). V was cut by 0 bases and J by 0 bases, with 5 bases left in between. This CDR3 is 13 amino acids long. CDR1 GTSNPN and CDR2 SVGIG come from the germline V gene (reference sequence). CDR3 bases: TGTGCCTGGAGTGTACAGGTGAACACTGAAGCTTTCTTT. Translation: CAWSVQVNTEAFF.

This rearrangement joins TRBV5-1 to TRBJ1-2; perhaps TRBD1 as D (6 bases). The CDR3 runs 15 residues. Between the trimmed V and J ends, which lost 4 bases and 3 bases, there was a span of 16 bases. Looked up from germline, CDR1 is SGHRS and CDR2 is YFSETQ. The CDR3 here is CASSPVGGRDYGYTF. As DNA, the CDR3 is TGCGCCAGCAGCCCGGTCGGGGGGCGAGACTATGGCTACACCTTC.

The CDR3 loop is CASSLPGKNTEAFF. The DNA of the CDR3 is TGTGCCAGCAGCTTACCCGGAAAGAACACTGAAGCTTTCTTT. The J gene is TRBJ1-1, the V gene TRBV7-8, with D hard to call. The CDR3 is 14 amino acids. CDR1 is SGHVS, CDR2 FQNEAQ, per germline. V lost 2 bases and J lost 1, with 8 bases in between.

The rearrangement links TRBV7-9 to TRBJ2-2; D remains ambiguous. The length of the CDR3 is 11 residues. V was pared by 8 bases and J by 8 bases, with 9 bases between. CDR1 is SEHNR, CDR2 FQNEAQ, per germline (reference sequence). The CDR3 coding sequence is TGTGCCAGCGCCAGTGGTGGGGAGCTGTTTTTT. Residues: CASASGGELFF.

V usage is TRBV2 and J usage is TRBJ1-2, with a possible D match to TRBD1 (5 bases). Germline values: CDR1 SNHLY, CDR2 FYNNEI. The ends were cut back, 6 bases at V and 7 bases at J, with 9 bases in the middle. The CDR3 extends over 11 amino acids. The CDR3 DNA reads TGTGCCAGCAGAGGGGCCGCTGGCTACACCTTC. Translated, it gives CASRGAAGYTF. The full variable domain, its missing parts supplied by reference TRBV2 and TRBJ1-2, is EPEVTQTPSHQVTQMGQEVILRCVPISNHLYFYWYRQILGQKVEFLVSFYNNEISEKSEIFDDQFSVERPDGSNFTLKIRSTKLEDSAMYFCASRGAAGYTFGSGTRLTVV.

This rearrangement joins TRBV7-2 to TRBJ1-2; D not certain. V was trimmed by 2 bases and J by 6 bases, leaving 16 bases between them. CDR3 length equals 15 residues. Per the germline V gene, CDR1 is SGHTA and CDR2 is FQGNSA. CDR3 DNA: TGTGCCAGCAGCTTAAATATCGGGGAGAGAAATGGCTACACCTTC. Protein product: CASSLNIGERNGYTF.

In its sample, this clone was seen a few times. The chain is built from TRBV6-5 and TRBJ1-1; a possible D gene is TRBD1 (6 bases). Trimming took 2 bases from V and 0 from J, leaving 13 bases between them. The CDR3 runs 16 residues. In germline, CDR1 is MNHEY, CDR2 SVGAGI. DNA of the CDR3: TGTGCCAGCAGTTACGGAAGGGGGGACTTGAACACTGAAGCTTTCTTT. Translated: CASSYGRGDLNTEAFF.

This clone was observed a handful of times. The rearrangement joins TRBV29-1 to TRBJ1-3; tentative D call: TRBD1 (6 bases). From germline, CDR1 is SQVTM and CDR2 ANQGSEA. The CDR3 is 13 residues long. The germline V and J ends were trimmed by 6 bases and 1 base, with 10 bases remaining between them. The CDR3 DNA reads TGCAGCGTGCCAGGGGATTCTGGAAACACCATATATTTT. This codes for CSVPGDSGNTIYF.

Concerning this clone itself: The same CDR3 arises from other DNA sequences in this sample as well. The DNA for the CDR3 is TGTGCCAGCAGCTTTGGGGGGAACTATGGCTACACCTTC. It yields the protein CASSFGGNYGYTF. The rearrangement uses TRBV11-3 and TRBJ1-2, with a weak D call TRBD1 (5 bases). This CDR3 is 13 amino acids long. CDR1 is SGHNT, CDR2 YENEEA, per germline. V gave up 3 bases and J gave up 2 bases, with 7 bases separating them. Full variable domain (missing parts from reference TRBV11-3 and TRBJ1-2): EAGVVQSPRYKIIEKKQPVAFWCNPISGHNTLYWYLQNLGQGPELLIRYENEEAVDDSQLPKDRFSAERLKGVDSTLKIQPAELGDSAVYLCASSFGGNYGYTFGSGTRLTVV.

This clone was recorded a few times. The chain recombines TRBV27 with TRBJ1-2; weak D call: TRBD1 (5 bases). This CDR3 has 14 amino acids. Germline values: CDR1 MNHEY, CDR2 SMNVEV (reference sequence). Trimming stripped 3 bases from V and 7 bases from J, with 15 bases between. CDR3 DNA sequence: TGTGCCAGCAGTTTGGGGGGACGGCCGGGTGGCTACACCTTC. Translation gives CASSLGGRPGGYTF.

The J gene is TRBJ2-1, the V gene TRBV28; D may be TRBD2 (6 bases). This CDR3 spans 14 amino acids. Germline V gene data show CDR1 as MDHEN and CDR2 as SYDVKM. V was clipped by 11 bases and J by 2 bases, with 16 bases between them. CDR3 in amino acids: CAVTPASAYNEQFF. The CDR3 region has the DNA TGTGCCGTCACTCCTGCTAGCGCCTACAATGAGCAGTTCTTC.

The J gene is TRBJ1-1, the V gene TRBV18, with D unclear. Germline loops: CDR1 KGHSH, CDR2 LQKENI. The CDR3 has 16 residues. V was pared by 3 bases and J by 1 base, with 15 bases between. CDR3 residues: CASSPLPQHPNTEAFF. The DNA of the CDR3 is TGTGCCAGCTCACCCTTGCCACAGCACCCGAACACTGAAGCTTTCTTT.

The chain links TRBV28 to TRBJ2-1, with 10 positions matching TRBD2. V lost 8 bases, J lost 3 bases, and 13 bases stayed unmatched. The CDR3 covers 17 residues. Germline V gene sequence: CDR1 MDHEN, CDR2 SYDVKM. For the CDR3, the DNA is TGTGCCAGCGCGCCCCTTAAGGTAGCGGGAGGCTACAATGAGCAGTTCTTC. Translating gives CASAPLKVAGGYNEQFF. Supplemented by reference TRBV28 and TRBJ2-1, the full variable domain reads DVKVTQSSRYLVKRTGEKVFLECVQDMDHENMFWYRQDPGLGLRLIYFSYDVKMKEKGDIPEGYSVSREKKERFSLILESASTNQTSMYLCASAPLKVAGGYNEQFFGPGTRLTVL.

This rearrangement joins TRBV6-5 to TRBJ2-7; 7 bases line up with TRBD2. From germline, CDR1 is MNHEY and CDR2 SVGAGI. This CDR3 has 14 amino acids. Unmatched junction bases numbered 6, after V lost 5 bases and J lost 2 bases. The DNA for the CDR3 is TGTGCCAGCAGTCCGTTGGGGGGGGCCTACGAGCAGTACTTC. Protein product: CASSPLGGAYEQYF.

V is TRBV29-1 and J is TRBJ2-3, with 7 bases lining up with TRBD1. V lost 3 bases to trimming and J lost 3 bases; unmatched junction nucleotides: 3. The CDR3 runs 13 residues. In germline, CDR1 is SQVTM, CDR2 ANQGSEA. The CDR3 DNA sequence: TGCAGCGTTGAGGGACAGAAAACAGATACGCAGTATTTT. Its protein is CSVEGQKTDTQYF.

The V call is TRBV27, the J call TRBJ1-1; TRBD1 matches at 10 bases. The germline V gene has CDR1 MNHEY and CDR2 SMNVEV (reference sequence). The CDR3 contains 16 residues. Losses at the gene ends were 6 bases for V and 1 base for J; bases not matched to a gene: 8. The CDR3 DNA is TGTGCCAGCAGGGGACAGGGGCAAGGGGGGAACACTGAAGCTTTCTTT. It codes for CASRGQGQGGNTEAFF.

This clone was seen only once. This chain connects TRBV7-2 to TRBJ1-5; perhaps TRBD1 as D (6 bases). V lost 6 bases, J lost 3 bases, and 15 bases lay in between. There are 15 residues in the CDR3. Germline loops: CDR1 SGHTA, CDR2 FQGNSA. Here the CDR3 reads CASSLRGRPNQPQHF. CDR3 DNA sequence: TGTGCCAGCAGTTTACGGGGGCGCCCCAATCAGCCCCAGCATTTT. Variable domain in full (rest from reference TRBV7-2 and TRBJ1-5): GAGVSQSPSNKVTEKGKDVELRCDPISGHTALYWYRQSLGQGLEFLIYFQGNSAPDKSGLPSDRFSAERTGGSVSTLTIQRTQQEDSAVYLCASSLRGRPNQPQHFGDGTRLSIL.